These T cell receptor beta chains were read from a single sample in a study of T-cell memory formation after mild COVID-19. TCRdb recomputed calls from the 5' RACE reads with MiXCR, one row per CDR3 protein. This table holds 85,000 to 120,000 distinct CDR3 sequences, about 15% found once. The sample taken for sequencing was PBMCs or a T cell subset sorted from them (not recorded which). Receptors were obtained from an adult woman who had mild COVID-19 (a few samples of this study predate the infection). Cell type and time point are not known. CDR3s include the opening cysteine and the closing phenylalanine or tryptophan. Each record gives: clone size, D gene, V gene, J gene, CDR3 DNA, CDR3 protein. The D gene is left open where the match is weak. Clone size appears in some rows only: once, few, many, or a class for an expanded clone.

size: few
D: -
V: TRBV5-1
J: TRBJ2-3
DNA: TGCGCCAGCAGCCCTAGCACTAATACGCAGTATTTT
CDR3: CASSPSTNTQYF

size: -
D: -
V: TRBV3-1
J: TRBJ2-3
DNA: TGTGCCAGCAGCCCCAACGGGGCGTCGAACACAGATACGCAGTATTTT
CDR3: CASSPNGASNTDTQYF

size: many
D: -
V: TRBV12-3/TRBV12-4
J: TRBJ2-2
DNA: TGTGCCAGCAGTTTCGACACCGGGGAGCTGTTTTTT
CDR3: CASSFDTGELFF

size: few
D: -
V: TRBV24-1
J: TRBJ2-5
DNA: TGTGCCACCAGTGATTTGCCCCCCCCGGGGACCCAGTACTTC
CDR3: CATSDLPPPGTQYF

size: -
D: TRBD1
V: TRBV4-2
J: TRBJ2-1
DNA: TGTGCCAGCAGCCCGAGGACAGGGGCAGGGGATGAGCAGTTCTTC
CDR3: CASSPRTGAGDEQFF

size: -
D: -
V: TRBV15
J: TRBJ2-5
DNA: TGTGCCACCGCAGGGGGGATGGAGACCCAGTACTTC
CDR3: CATAGGMETQYF

size: -
D: -
V: TRBV5-1
J: TRBJ2-1
DNA: TGCGCCAGCAGCTTGGGCTGGGGGGCCTCCTACAATGAGCAGTTCTTC
CDR3: CASSLGWGASYNEQFF

size: few
D: TRBD1
V: TRBV7-9
J: TRBJ2-7
DNA: TGTGCCAGCAGAACCGGGGACAGGGCCTACGAGCAGTACTTC
CDR3: CASRTGDRAYEQYF

size: few
D: TRBD2
V: TRBV2
J: TRBJ2-1
DNA: TGTGCCAGCATTCGGGGCCCGGGAGGGTACAATGAGCAGTTCTTC
CDR3: CASIRGPGGYNEQFF

size: few
D: TRBD2
V: TRBV7-2
J: TRBJ2-1
DNA: TGTGCCAGCAGCTGGGCAGCGGGGGACAATGAGCAGTTCTTC
CDR3: CASSWAAGDNEQFF

size: -
D: -
V: TRBV19
J: TRBJ2-3
DNA: TGTGCCAGTAGTATTACCACTCTGATCGCTAGCGGACAGGGAAGGGACACAGATACGCAGTATTTT
CDR3: CASSITTLIASGQGRDTDTQYF

size: few
D: TRBD1
V: TRBV4-1
J: TRBJ1-2
DNA: TGCGCCAGCAGCCGAGGGGGCCGGAACACCTTC
CDR3: CASSRGGRNTF

size: -
D: -
V: TRBV7-3
J: TRBJ1-1
DNA: TGTGCCAGCAGCTTAGGTAGTCAGGGGGAAGCTTTCTTT
CDR3: CASSLGSQGEAFF

size: -
D: TRBD1
V: TRBV18
J: TRBJ2-3
DNA: TGTGCCAGCTCACCCCGGGACAGCCGGACAGATACGCAGTATTTT
CDR3: CASSPRDSRTDTQYF

size: -
D: TRBD1
V: TRBV5-6
J: TRBJ2-1
DNA: TGTGCCAGCAGCCCCCGGGACAGGACATACAATGAGCAGTTCTTC
CDR3: CASSPRDRTYNEQFF

size: -
D: -
V: TRBV24-1
J: TRBJ1-1
DNA: TGTGCCACCAGTGATCATCGGGGCACTGAAGCTTTCTTT
CDR3: CATSDHRGTEAFF

size: -
D: -
V: TRBV4-3
J: TRBJ2-5
DNA: TGCGCCAGCAGCCAAGTACTAAGAGAGACCCAGTACTTC
CDR3: CASSQVLRETQYF

size: -
D: TRBD1
V: TRBV5-1
J: TRBJ1-1
DNA: TGCGCCAGCAGCTTAAGTGGACAGGGTGAAGCTTTCTTT
CDR3: CASSLSGQGEAFF

size: -
D: -
V: TRBV2
J: TRBJ1-3
DNA: TGTGCCAGCCTCCGCTCTGGAAACACCATATATTTT
CDR3: CASLRSGNTIYF

size: -
D: -
V: TRBV11-2
J: TRBJ1-2
DNA: TGTGCCAGCAGCTTAACCCGGGGCTACACCTTC
CDR3: CASSLTRGYTF

size: few
D: TRBD1
V: TRBV9
J: TRBJ1-1
DNA: TGTGCCAGCAGCCCGCCAATGACAGGGGGCAACACTGAAGCTTTCTTT
CDR3: CASSPPMTGGNTEAFF

size: once
D: -
V: TRBV9
J: TRBJ2-3
DNA: TGTGCCAGCAGCGTAGATCTCGGTACGCAGTATTTT
CDR3: CASSVDLGTQYF

size: -
D: TRBD1
V: TRBV12-3/TRBV12-4
J: TRBJ1-1
DNA: TGTGCCAGCAGTTTTGGGCCTGGGACAGGGCACACTGAAGCTTTCTTT
CDR3: CASSFGPGTGHTEAFF